The rows below give T cell receptor beta chains drawn from one sample of a study of shared clonotypes between healthy human individuals. Some clones are missing from TCRdb's copy, which holds only in-frame ones; the method was immunoSEQ multiplex PCR. The table has about 2.1 million clones, just over 90% seen once. The sequenced sample consisted of naive CD8+ T cells from PBMCs. Source of these receptors: a young man in good health. Some clones in this sample may be carry-over from other donors' samples. The conserved cysteine and the conserved F or W are not part of the CDR3 here. The D gene is left open where the match is weak. The size field is filled for only some rows; it gives once, few, many or a size class.

V: TRBV25-1; size: -; D: -; J: TRBJ1-6; CDR3: ASSEGFSPLH
V: TRBV28; size: -; D: TRBD2; J: TRBJ2-5; CDR3: ASSTRTSGFEETQY
V: TRBV6-5; size: -; D: TRBD2; J: TRBJ2-2; CDR3: ASSLSSGSLGELF
V: TRBV7-9; size: -; D: -; J: TRBJ1-2; CDR3: ASSLALGGPGYT
V: TRBV2; size: -; D: TRBD2; J: TRBJ2-7; CDR3: ASREVAGGGYEQY
V: TRBV28; size: -; D: TRBD1; J: TRBJ1-5; CDR3: ASSPGGPNQPQH
V: TRBV7-3; size: once; D: -; J: TRBJ2-5; CDR3: ASGHEGPPIN
V: TRBV9; size: -; D: TRBD1; J: TRBJ1-6; CDR3: ATGDRDSPLH
V: TRBV25-1; size: -; D: -; J: -; CDR3: ASSGDWLSSYEQY
V: TRBV6-6; size: -; D: -; J: TRBJ1-1; CDR3: ASSYAGDKPNTEAF
V: TRBV9; size: -; D: TRBD2; J: TRBJ2-1; CDR3: ASSVGGSGSGEQF
V: TRBV27; size: -; D: -; J: TRBJ1-1; CDR3: ASSLSTVFMNTEAF
V: TRBV9; size: -; D: TRBD1; J: TRBJ2-5; CDR3: ASSVAGGKTQY
V: TRBV7-2; size: -; D: -; J: TRBJ2-7; CDR3: ASSLGGDPKTYEQY
V: TRBV5-5; size: -; D: -; J: TRBJ1-1; CDR3: ASSLAPGPLVFFGDGAF
V: TRBV2; size: -; D: TRBD1; J: TRBJ2-3; CDR3: ASKDRVGDTQY
V: TRBV2; size: -; D: -; J: TRBJ1-5; CDR3: ASSERTDNSNQPQH
V: TRBV29-1; size: -; D: -; J: TRBJ2-6; CDR3: SVVVRQRFSGANVLT
V: TRBV7-8; size: -; D: TRBD2; J: TRBJ2-1; CDR3: ASSLVASGFMGDEQF
V: TRBV28; size: -; D: -; J: TRBJ1-2; CDR3: ASSFTGAYGYT
V: TRBV27; size: -; D: TRBD2; J: TRBJ2-5; CDR3: ASSSPGRGRETQY
V: TRBV27; size: -; D: -; J: TRBJ1-2; CDR3: ASSLGGNYGYT
V: TRBV4-1; size: -; D: TRBD1; J: TRBJ1-2; CDR3: ASAPTGVGWYGYT
V: TRBV7-9; size: -; D: TRBD2; J: TRBJ2-1; CDR3: ASSPPTSGPYNEQF
V: TRBV15; size: -; D: TRBD1; J: TRBJ2-5; CDR3: ATSRDRGTGVETQY
V: TRBV4-1; size: -; D: -; J: TRBJ2-3; CDR3: ASSERKDFNTQY
V: TRBV12-5; size: once; D: TRBD1; J: TRBJ1-1; CDR3: ASGQQTGVNTEAF
V: TRBV14; size: -; D: TRBD2; J: TRBJ2-3; CDR3: ASSPRSGGLTDTQY
V: TRBV7-9; size: -; D: TRBD2; J: TRBJ2-7; CDR3: ASSLVASGWAVEQY
V: TRBV5-1; size: -; D: TRBD1; J: TRBJ2-7; CDR3: ASSWTGSSYEQY
V: TRBV27; size: -; D: -; J: TRBJ1-2; CDR3: ASSLRPNYGYT
V: TRBV14; size: -; D: TRBD1; J: TRBJ1-2; CDR3: ASSQDGAGGYYGYT
V: TRBV28; size: -; D: -; J: TRBJ2-1; CDR3: ASSLWAEETHNEQF
V: TRBV19; size: -; D: -; J: TRBJ1-5; CDR3: ASTYRGGGNQPQH
V: TRBV19; size: -; D: TRBD1; J: TRBJ2-7; CDR3: ASSISGTGGLDYEQY
V: TRBV12-5; size: -; D: -; J: TRBJ2-1; CDR3: ASGLVGLRPI
V: TRBV6-5; size: -; D: TRBD1; J: TRBJ2-3; CDR3: ASSFYRGSDTQY
V: TRBV29-1; size: -; D: -; J: TRBJ2-7; CDR3: SVADSSYEQY
V: TRBV9; size: -; D: -; J: TRBJ2-3; CDR3: ASSAVGTRTDTQY
V: TRBV5-1; size: -; D: -; J: TRBJ2-7; CDR3: ASSWNTYEQY
V: TRBV4-1; size: -; D: -; J: TRBJ1-5; CDR3: ASSQGYGLFDQPQH
V: TRBV5-6; size: -; D: -; J: TRBJ1-1; CDR3: ASSFRAWDTEAF
V: TRBV28; size: -; D: TRBD1; J: TRBJ1-2; CDR3: ASSLRDSVYGYT
V: TRBV4-1; size: -; D: TRBD1; J: TRBJ2-2; CDR3: ASSPPPQVRGPTGELF
V: TRBV9; size: -; D: -; J: TRBJ2-3; CDR3: ASSSSGLLTDTQY
V: TRBV6-1; size: -; D: -; J: TRBJ1-1; CDR3: ASSEFYGSGNTEAF
V: TRBV28; size: -; D: -; J: TRBJ1-1; CDR3: ASSFSPIGDTEAF
V: TRBV4-2; size: -; D: TRBD2; J: TRBJ2-5; CDR3: ASSQLMISGSEETQY
V: TRBV11-2; size: -; D: -; J: TRBJ2-3; CDR3: ASSLRGADTQY
V: TRBV14; size: -; D: -; J: TRBJ1-2; CDR3: ASSLIREGYT
V: TRBV13; size: -; D: -; J: TRBJ2-5; CDR3: ASSHRLARTQETQY
V: TRBV5-1; size: -; D: TRBD1; J: TRBJ2-7; CDR3: ASSFNRGSYEQY
V: TRBV15; size: -; D: TRBD2; J: TRBJ2-3; CDR3: ATRRTSGRSSDTQY
V: TRBV7-6; size: few; D: -; J: TRBJ1-1; CDR3: ASSLYGENTEAF
V: TRBV6-5; size: -; D: -; J: TRBJ2-7; CDR3: ASSYAGPSYEQY